What follows are 21 T cell receptor beta chains derived from one specimen sequenced in a study of T cell repertoires and HLA-DP antigens. TCRdb's table, derived via immunoSEQ multiplex PCR, lists solely in-frame clones and lacks some. The table lists around 90,000 clones, more than 75% of them singletons. The antigens for these receptors are not known. Sequenced input: CD4+ T cells from PBMCs. The source of these receptors is a man aged 50 to 59 in good health and CMV-seronegative.

V is TRBV9 and J is TRBJ2-5, with D perhaps being TRBD1 or TRBD2 (5 bases each). The CDR3 is made up of 14 amino acids. CDR1 is SGDLS, CDR2 YYNGEE, per germline. Deletions cut 0 bases from V and 9 bases from J, with 15 bases between. The CDR3 here is CASSVASDMGAQYF. As DNA, the CDR3 is TGTGCCAGCAGCGTAGCTTCGGATATGGGGGCCCAGTACTTC.

The chain combines TRBV29-1 with TRBJ1-1; TRBD1 matches 7 bases. This CDR3 is built from 14 residues. Germline loops: CDR1 SQVTM, CDR2 ANQGSEA. Losses at the gene ends were 6 bases for V and 7 bases for J; bases not matched to a gene: 14. The CDR3: CSVQRLTGTDEAFF. CDR3 sequence (DNA): TGCAGCGTCCAGAGGTTAACCGGGACAGATGAAGCTTTCTTT.

The gene calls are TRBV2 and TRBJ1-3, with D unresolved. The germline V and J ends were trimmed by 4 bases and 0 bases, with 13 bases remaining between them. Germline CDR1 is SNHLY and CDR2 is FYNNEI. The CDR3 sequence is 16 residues long. CDR3: CASSVKSSVSGNTIYF. The DNA of the CDR3 is TGTGCCAGCAGTGTGAAGTCGTCAGTCTCTGGAAACACCATATATTTT.

The rearrangement joins TRBV28 to TRBJ2-7, with 10 bases matching TRBD2. The CDR3 spans 16 residues. The V gene's germline CDR1 is MDHEN and CDR2 SYDVKM. V trimming: 3 bases; J trimming: 2 bases; junction bases outside the gene matches: 7. CDR3: CASSLTSGSGPYEQYF. CDR3 DNA sequence: TGTGCCAGCAGTTTGACTAGCGGGTCGGGCCCCTACGAGCAGTACTTC.

This chain uses TRBV14 with TRBJ2-1, with D hard to call. Germline V CDR1 and CDR2: SGHDN, FVKESK. This CDR3 contains 13 residues. The V end lost 3 bases, the J end lost 9 bases, and 12 bases lay between the germline ends. As DNA, the CDR3 is TGTGCCAGCAGCCAGGCTGCGGTCGGTGAGCAGTTCTTC. Residues: CASSQAAVGEQFF.

This chain uses TRBV5-1 with TRBJ2-1; 11 nucleotides line up with TRBD2. The CDR3 has 15 residues. Trimming removed 4 bases from V and 3 bases from J; junction bases left unmatched: 3. Germline V CDR1 and CDR2: SGHRS, YFSETQ. CDR3 sequence (DNA): TGCGCCAGCAGCACTCTAGCGGGGGGCTACAATGAGCAGTTCTTC. Its translation: CASSTLAGGYNEQFF.

The V and J genes are TRBV7-8 and TRBJ1-4; TRBD1 aligns across 10 bases. After removal of 5 bases from V and 5 bases from J, the junction contained 8 bases not matched to a gene. CDR1 is SGHVS and CDR2 is FQNEAQ in the germline V gene. The CDR3 sequence is 16 residues long. The CDR3 loop is CASSPGTGVPNEKLFF. CDR3 coding DNA: TGTGCCAGCAGCCCCGGGACAGGGGTCCCGAATGAAAAACTGTTTTTT.

This clone occurred once. The chain recombines TRBV19 with TRBJ1-5; 11 bases are shared with TRBD1. This CDR3 contains 16 residues. Per germline, CDR1 LNHDA and CDR2 SQIVND (reference sequence). J lost 5 bases, V lost 4 bases, and 7 bases had no gene match. The CDR3, as DNA: TGTGCCAGTAGTAGGGGGACAGGGGGAAGGGATCAGCCCCAGCATTTT. Protein sequence: CASSRGTGGRDQPQHF. Looking up the rest from reference TRBV19 and TRBJ1-5 gives the full variable domain: DGGITQSPKYLFRKEGQNVTLSCEQNLNHDAMYWYRQDPGQGLRLIYYSQIVNDFQKGDIAEGYSVSREKKESFPLTVTSAQKNPTAFYLCASSRGTGGRDQPQHFGDGTRLSIL.

The chain has TRBV14 and TRBJ2-2, with D maybe TRBD1 (6 bases). CDR1 and CDR2 from the germline V gene are SGHDN and FVKESK. The CDR3 runs 13 residues. Trimming removed 5 bases at V and 5 bases at J, with 9 bases between. The CDR3 sequence: CASSTQGTGELFF. Here the CDR3 DNA reads TGTGCCAGCAGCACACAGGGAACCGGGGAGCTGTTTTTT.

In its sample, this clone was seen once. V is TRBV13 and J is TRBJ1-2, with D unclear. CDR1 PRHDT and CDR2 FYEKMQ come from the germline V gene (reference sequence). With 2 bases removed from V and 0 bases from J, the gap between germline ends came to 16 bases. This CDR3 region has 17 residues. CDR3 loop: CASSLKPVGPSNYGYTF. CDR3 nucleotide sequence: TGTGCCAGCAGCTTAAAACCGGTGGGTCCTTCTAACTATGGCTACACCTTC.

This chain connects TRBV30 to TRBJ1-1; tentative D call: TRBD1 (5 bases). V was pared by 1 base and J by 9 bases, with 9 bases between. CDR3 length equals 11 residues. Germline-derived CDR1 and CDR2 are GTSNPN and SVGIG (reference sequence). As DNA, the CDR3 is TGTGCCTGGAGTGGGGGACCCCAAGCTTTCTTT. This encodes CAWSGGPQAFF.

The table lists this clone with a count of one. The rearrangement links TRBV30 to TRBJ2-7, with a weak D call TRBD2 (5 bases). The CDR3 sequence is 14 residues long. Germline lookup yields CDR1 GTSNPN and CDR2 SVGIG (reference sequence). The CDR3 spells CARSVKAATYEQYF. As DNA, the CDR3 is TGTGCACGGTCGGTAAAAGCGGCCACCTACGAGCAGTACTTC.

This chain uses TRBV2 with TRBJ2-3; D is perhaps TRBD2 (6 bases). V shed 6 bases and J shed 2 bases, with 12 bases lying between them. Germline V CDR1 and CDR2: SNHLY, FYNNEI. CDR3 length: 14 amino acids. CDR3 nucleotides: TGTGCCAGCAGGGCCCGCGGGGCCACAGATACGCAGTATTTT. This gives the protein CASRARGATDTQYF.

The chain joins TRBV5-1 to TRBJ2-4; D is undetermined. CDR1 SGHRS and CDR2 YFSETQ come from the germline V gene. The CDR3 is 15 amino acids. The V end lost 4 bases, the J end lost 1 base, and 12 bases lay between the germline ends. CDR3 sequence reads: CASSPALGAKNIQYF. CDR3 in DNA: TGCGCCAGCAGCCCCGCCCTGGGGGCCAAAAACATTCAGTACTTC.

The genes are TRBV2 and TRBJ1-1; D is undetermined. In germline, CDR1 is SNHLY, CDR2 FYNNEI. Trimming shortened V by 7 bases and J by 1 base, and 10 bases separated the two germline ends. The length of the CDR3 is 13 residues. Written as DNA, the CDR3 is TGTGCCAGCATCGCGGGATGGAACACTGAAGCTTTCTTT. Its protein product is CASIAGWNTEAFF. The full variable domain, its missing parts supplied by reference TRBV2 and TRBJ1-1, is EPEVTQTPSHQVTQMGQEVILRCVPISNHLYFYWYRQILGQKVEFLVSFYNNEISEKSEIFDDQFSVERPDGSNFTLKIRSTKLEDSAMYFCASIAGWNTEAFFGQGTRLTVV.

The rearrangement joins TRBV5-1 to TRBJ2-3; D is perhaps TRBD2 (6 bases). This CDR3 region has 14 residues. The germline CDR1 and CDR2 sequences are SGHRS and YFSETQ. V was pared by 2 bases and J by 5 bases, with 12 bases between. The DNA for the CDR3 is TGCGCCAGCAGCTTAGGAGGGGTCGGAGATACGCAGTATTTT. It translates to CASSLGGVGDTQYF.

The chain recombines TRBV6-1 with TRBJ2-2; no clear D. There are 15 residues in the CDR3. CDR1 MNHNS and CDR2 SASEGT come from the germline V gene. V lost 1 base and J lost 2, with 8 bases in between. CDR3 sequence (DNA): TGTGCCAGCAGTGAAGACGGCGGTAACACCGGGGAGCTGTTTTTT. This encodes CASSEDGGNTGELFF.

This sequence joins TRBV19 and TRBJ1-2; tentatively, D is TRBD1 (5 bases). V gave up 7 bases and J gave up 4 bases, with 13 bases separating them. In germline, CDR1 is LNHDA, CDR2 SQIVND (reference sequence). The CDR3 totals 13 residues. Here the CDR3 DNA reads TGTGCCAGTACCGAGGGACGGTTCTATGGCTACACCTTC. It translates to CASTEGRFYGYTF.

The chain is built from TRBV27 and TRBJ1-5; 10 nucleotides line up with TRBD1. The CDR3 consists of 14 residues. V was pared by 3 bases and J by 5 bases, with 1 base of the junction left unmatched. CDR1 and CDR2 (germline): MNHEY, SMNVEV (reference sequence). CDR3 nucleotide sequence: TGTGCCAGCAGTTTGGGGACAGGGGATCAGCCCCAGCATTTT. It translates to CASSLGTGDQPQHF.

The V and J genes are TRBV18 and TRBJ1-1; D is ambiguous. Germline V CDR1 and CDR2: KGHSH, LQKENI. Trimming left V 0 bases short and J 1 base short, with 3 bases between. CDR3 size: 13 residues. CDR3 DNA sequence: TGTGCCAGCTCACCACCGGGGAACACTGAAGCTTTCTTT. It translates to CASSPPGNTEAFF.

This clone was observed once. This CDR3 is also generated by other DNA sequences in the sample. This chain joins TRBV29-1 and TRBJ2-5; tentatively, D is TRBD1 (5 bases). The CDR3 runs to 14 residues. The V end was cut by 8 bases, the J end by 0 bases, with 16 bases between. Germline CDR1 and CDR2: SQVTM and ANQGSEA. Written as DNA, the CDR3 is TGCAGCATTCGGCAGGGCTTAAACCAAGAGACCCAGTACTTC. This encodes CSIRQGLNQETQYF.